This TCR beta chain was sequenced for a study of T cells in Graves' hyperthyroidism and ophthalmopathy. Overall study findings and caveats: Most thyroid clonotypes expanded above 0.001 appeared in blood too.

Amplification of TCR beta CDR3 regions was performed using RNA transcripts as template. During a first-round RT-PCR of the TCR CDR3, the HTBI primer set was used. TCRdb passed the multiplex PCR reads through MiXCR, listing each CDR3 protein once. The sample has about 270,000 distinct CDR3 sequences; approximately 20% are singletons. Worth noting for this clonotype: Its antigen is undetermined.

In the ophthalmopathy cohort, Clinical Activity Score was at least 3, NOSPECS grade at least 4, and duration under 3 months. The CDR3 covers 17 residues. Trimming cost V 5 bases and J 0 bases; bases outside gene matches: 6. From germline, CDR1 is LNHNV and CDR2 YYDKDF (reference sequence). Sequencing used blood. This TCR was sampled from a young man with Graves' ophthalmopathy. The genes are TRBV15 and TRBJ2-2; 10 nucleotides line up with TRBD2. CDR3 protein: CATSPGTSVSNTGELFF. As DNA, the CDR3 is TGTGCCACCAGCCCCGGGACTAGCGTCTCGAACACCGGGGAGCTGTTTTTT.